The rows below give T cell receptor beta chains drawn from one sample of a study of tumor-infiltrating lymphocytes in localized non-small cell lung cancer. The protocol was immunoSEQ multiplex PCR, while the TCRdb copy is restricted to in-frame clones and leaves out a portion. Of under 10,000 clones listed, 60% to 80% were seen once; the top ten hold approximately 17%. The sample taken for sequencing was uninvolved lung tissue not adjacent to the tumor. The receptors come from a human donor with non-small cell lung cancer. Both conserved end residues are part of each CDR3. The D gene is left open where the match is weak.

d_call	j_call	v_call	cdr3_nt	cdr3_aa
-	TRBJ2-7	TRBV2	TGTGCCAGCAGTGAAGTGCGGGGACCAAGCTCCTACGAGCAGTACTTC	CASSEVRGPSSYEQYF
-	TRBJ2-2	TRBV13	TGTGCCAGCAGCTTAGTCACAGATACCGGGGAGCTGTTTTTT	CASSLVTDTGELFF
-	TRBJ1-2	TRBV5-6	TGTGCCAGCAGCTTGGCCCCCAGGGATGGCTACACCTTC	CASSLAPRDGYTF
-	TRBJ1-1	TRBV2	TGTGCCAGCAGTGAACGGGGGGCGCGAACTGAAGCTTTCTTT	CASSERGARTEAFF
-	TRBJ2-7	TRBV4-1	TGCGCCAGCAGCCAAGATCTAGTCAGGGCCTCCTACGAGCAGTACTTC	CASSQDLVRASYEQYF
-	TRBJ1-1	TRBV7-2	TGTGCCAGCAGCTGGGGTGGGACTGAAGCTTTCTTT	CASSWGGTEAFF
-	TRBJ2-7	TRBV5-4	TGTGCCAGCAGCTCCCCGCTGGCGGCTGAGCAGTACTTC	CASSSPLAAEQYF
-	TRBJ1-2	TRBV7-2	TGTGCCAGCAGCCCTATTAACTATGGCTACACCTTC	CASSPINYGYTF
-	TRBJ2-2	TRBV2	TGTGCCAGCAGTGATAAGGGGGGCAACACCGGGGAGCTGTTTTTT	CASSDKGGNTGELFF
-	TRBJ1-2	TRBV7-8	TGTGCCAGCAGTCGGGGGACCGCTAACTATGGCTACACCTTC	CASSRGTANYGYTF
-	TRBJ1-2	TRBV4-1	TGCGCCAGCAGCCAAGGGGCCTTCCACAGGGTCGGTAACTATGGCTACACCTTC	CASSQGAFHRVGNYGYTF
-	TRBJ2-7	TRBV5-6	TGTGCCAGCAGTTACCCGCAGACAGACCCCGGGGAGCAGTACTTC	CASSYPQTDPGEQYF
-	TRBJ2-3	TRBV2	TGTGCCAGCAGTGAGGGAGGGGGAGATACGCAGTATTTT	CASSEGGGDTQYF
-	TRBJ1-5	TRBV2	TGTGCCAGCAGTGAACTGTTGGGGATCAATCAGCCCCAGCATTTT	CASSELLGINQPQHF